The 5 T cell receptor beta chains reported below all come from one sample, sequenced in a study of blood T cell repertoires in COVID-19. Some clones are missing from TCRdb's copy, which holds only in-frame ones; the method was immunoSEQ multiplex PCR. The top ten clones hold 6.6% of a sample with roughly 230,000 clones, 70% to 90% of them seen once. Sequences were obtained from PBMCs or T cells enriched from blood (not recorded which). These receptors came from a woman aged 50 to 60 who had been exposed to COVID-19.

The chain recombines TRBV27 with TRBJ2-7, with D perhaps TRBD2 (5 bases). The V and J ends lost 3 bases and 7 bases respectively, with 10 bases between them. Germline CDR1 reads MNHEY; CDR2 reads SMNVEV (reference sequence). The CDR3 covers 12 residues. CDR3 bases: TGTGCCAGCAGTTTCGTATCGGGGGAGCAGTACTTC. It translates to CASSFVSGEQYF.

The rearrangement links TRBV4-2 to TRBJ1-6; unclear D gene. The germline V gene has CDR1 LGHNA and CDR2 YNFKEQ. V was clipped by 1 base and J by 7 bases, with 17 bases between them. This CDR3 is built from 17 residues. The CDR3 coding sequence is TGTGCCAGCAGCCAAGGGGTGGGAGGGAATGGAAATTCACCCCTCCACTTT. This gives the protein CASSQGVGGNGNSPLHF.

The rearrangement links TRBV6-5 to TRBJ1-6, with D perhaps matching TRBD1 (6 bases). The germline gives CDR1 MNHEY, CDR2 SVGAGI. Trimming pared 5 bases from V and 4 bases from J, leaving 9 bases between. The CDR3 runs to 14 residues. The CDR3 loop is CASSRGQYNSPLHF. The CDR3 DNA reads TGTGCCAGCAGTAGGGGACAATATAATTCACCCCTCCACTTT.

This rearrangement joins TRBV6-5 to TRBJ2-5, with 9 nucleotides matching TRBD2. The CDR3 extends over 13 amino acids. V lost 8 bases to trimming and J lost 6 bases; unmatched junction nucleotides: 7. Germline CDR1 MNHEY, CDR2 SVGAGI. The CDR3 loop is CASGGGAKKTQYF. CDR3 coding DNA: TGTGCCAGCGGCGGGGGGGCTAAGAAGACCCAGTACTTC.

This CDR3 is CASSVGQPNNSPLHF. As DNA, the CDR3 is TGTGCCAGCAGTGTAGGACAGCCGAATAATTCACCCCTCCACTTT. The rearrangement uses TRBV2 and TRBJ1-6; D possibly corresponds to TRBD1 (6 bases). CDR3 length: 15 amino acids. Germline V CDR1 and CDR2: SNHLY, FYNNEI. Trimming removed 4 bases at V and 5 bases at J, with 12 bases between.